The 28 T cell receptor beta chains in this list originate from one sample, sequenced in a study of blood T cell repertoires in COVID-19. Here immunoSEQ multiplex PCR was the method, and the copy in TCRdb shows in-frame clones only, minus some. The repertoire holds some 270,000 clones, with under 85% as singletons. Sequenced input: peripheral blood. Receptors originate from a human donor with COVID-19, enrolled during active disease. The donor label of this sample is uncertain.

This chain connects TRBV7-2 to TRBJ1-1, with 8 bases that match TRBD1. The CDR3 loop spans 14 amino acids. Germline V gene data show CDR1 as SGHTA and CDR2 as FQGNSA. Trimming removed 5 bases from V and 4 bases from J; junction bases left unmatched: 6. The CDR3 protein is CASSVVQGATEAFF. Written as DNA, the CDR3 is TGTGCCAGCAGCGTTGTGCAGGGGGCCACTGAAGCTTTCTTT. Full variable domain (missing parts from reference TRBV7-2 and TRBJ1-1): GAGVSQSPSNKVTEKGKDVELRCDPISGHTALYWYRQSLGQGLEFLIYFQGNSAPDKSGLPSDRFSAERTGGSVSTLTIQRTQQEDSAVYLCASSVVQGATEAFFGQGTRLTVV.

The chain joins TRBV29-1 to TRBJ1-2, with TRBD1 matching over 8 bases. Germline V gene lookup returns CDR1 SQVTM and CDR2 ANQGSEA. The length of the CDR3 is 12 residues. Trimming removed 7 bases from V and 7 bases from J; junction bases left unmatched: 8. The CDR3 here is CSGRQGSFGYTF. CDR3 in DNA: TGCAGCGGCAGACAGGGGAGTTTTGGCTACACCTTC.

The V and J genes are TRBV30 and TRBJ1-5; TRBD1 is a possible D gene (5 bases). The CDR3 extends over 17 amino acids. V lost 2 bases to trimming and J lost 0 bases, with 17 bases between them. The germline gives CDR1 GTSNPN, CDR2 SVGIG (reference sequence). The CDR3 region is CAWSSGLRVFSNQPQHF. DNA of the CDR3: TGTGCCTGGAGTTCGGGACTCCGGGTCTTTAGCAATCAGCCCCAGCATTTT.

The chain recombines TRBV15 with TRBJ1-2; TRBD1 might be the D (5 bases). The germline V gene encodes CDR1 LNHNV and CDR2 YYDKDF (reference sequence). The CDR3 is 13 residues long. Between the trimmed V and J ends, which lost 2 bases and 2 bases, there was a span of 6 bases. CDR3 protein: CATSRRQNYGYTF. CDR3 nucleotide sequence: TGTGCCACCAGCAGACGACAGAACTATGGCTACACCTTC.

V usage is TRBV24-1 and J usage is TRBJ2-1, with D possibly matching TRBD1 (6 bases). Germline V gives CDR1 KGHDR, CDR2 SFDVKD. V was shortened by 9 bases and J by 6 bases, with 11 bases between the two germline ends. CDR3 size: 12 residues. CDR3 nucleotides: TGTGCCACCGGCCGGGACATCAATGAGCAGTTCTTC. Its translation is CATGRDINEQFF.

As regards this clone: This CDR3 is also generated by other DNA sequences in the sample. The gene calls are TRBV11-3 and TRBJ2-1; tentatively, D is TRBD1 (6 bases). The CDR3 consists of 13 residues. Germline assignment: CDR1 SGHNT and CDR2 YENEEA. The V and J ends lost 5 bases and 5 bases respectively, with 10 bases between them. The CDR3 spells CASSLGANNEQFF. Here the CDR3 DNA reads TGTGCCAGCAGCCTGGGGGCAAACAATGAGCAGTTCTTC.

The V call is TRBV7-8, the J call TRBJ2-1, with 13 bases aligning to TRBD2. The CDR3 contains 17 residues. Germline CDR1 reads SGHVS; CDR2 reads FQNEAQ. V was clipped by 0 bases and J by 7 bases; unmatched bases: 6. CDR3: CASSLATSGRVQNEQFF. Here the CDR3 DNA reads TGTGCCAGCAGCTTAGCCACTAGCGGGAGGGTTCAGAATGAGCAGTTCTTC.

The chain employs TRBV12-5 and TRBJ1-1; D might be TRBD1 (5 bases). Trimming shortened V by 6 bases and J by 1 base, and 9 bases separated the two germline ends. The CDR3 spans 13 residues. The germline V gene has CDR1 LGHNT and CDR2 FRNRAP. Here the CDR3 reads CASGHGQNTEAFF. The DNA of the CDR3 is TGTGCTAGTGGACACGGACAGAACACTGAAGCTTTCTTT.

The chain is built from TRBV5-4 and TRBJ2-5; D is uncertain. Germline V gene data show CDR1 as SGHNT and CDR2 as YYREEE (reference sequence). The CDR3 extends over 11 amino acids. With 1 base removed from V and 5 bases from J, the gap between germline ends came to 3 bases. The CDR3 spells CASSLLETQYF. CDR3 DNA sequence: TGTGCCAGCAGCTTGCTGGAGACCCAGTACTTC.

The V call is TRBV18, the J call TRBJ1-2, with 7 bases that match TRBD1. The CDR3 is 12 amino acids. V was clipped by 4 bases and J by 4 bases; unmatched bases: 0. Germline V gene lookup returns CDR1 KGHSH and CDR2 LQKENI. The CDR3 sequence: CASSRDSYGYTF. The CDR3 DNA reads as TGTGCCAGCTCACGGGACAGCTATGGCTACACCTTC.

This clone was seen only a few times. The V gene is TRBV6-5, the J gene TRBJ1-3; 7 nucleotides match TRBD1. CDR1 MNHEY and CDR2 SVGAGI come from the germline V gene. The CDR3 is 13 residues long. The V gene end was trimmed by 6 bases and the J gene end by 6 bases; junction bases not matched to a gene: 5. CDR3 DNA: TGTGCCAGCAGACAGGGGCCTGAAAACACCATATATTTT. Translated, it gives CASRQGPENTIYF.

This clone came up once. The CDR3: CASSPPLAGVDTGELFF. CDR3 DNA sequence: TGCGCCAGCAGCCCTCCACTAGCGGGAGTAGACACCGGGGAGCTGTTTTTT. The chain joins TRBV5-1 to TRBJ2-2, with 11 bases matching TRBD2. There are 17 residues in the CDR3. CDR1 SGHRS and CDR2 YFSETQ come from the germline V gene. J gave up 3 bases and V 4 bases, and 8 bases lay outside the gene matches.

V usage is TRBV7-3 and J usage is TRBJ1-2; 7 bases map to TRBD1. Germline-derived CDR1 and CDR2 are SGHTA and FQGTGA. The CDR3 sequence is 17 residues long. Losses at the gene ends were 2 bases for V and 0 bases for J; bases not matched to a gene: 9. The CDR3 here is CASSLGAGDSTNYGYTF. The CDR3 DNA follows: TGTGCCAGCAGCTTAGGAGCGGGGGACAGTACTAACTATGGCTACACCTTC.

V is TRBV9 and J is TRBJ2-1; 8 nucleotides match TRBD1. Germline CDR1 reads SGDLS; CDR2 reads YYNGEE. The CDR3 loop spans 16 amino acids. J was trimmed by 0 bases and V by 0 bases; bases with no gene match: 2. CDR3 DNA: TGTGCCAGCAGCGTAGCAGGGGGCCTCTCCTACAATGAGCAGTTCTTC. It specifies CASSVAGGLSYNEQFF. The whole variable domain, remainder taken from reference TRBV9 and TRBJ2-1, is DSGVTQTPKHLITATGQRVTLRCSPRSGDLSVYWYQQSLDQGLQFLIQYYNGEERAKGNILERFSAQQFPDLHSELNLSSLELGDSALYFCASSVAGGLSYNEQFFGPGTRLTVL.

V gene TRBV7-3 combines with J gene TRBJ1-6; 7 bases agree with TRBD1. The length of the CDR3 is 16 residues. Germline V gene lookup returns CDR1 SGHTA and CDR2 FQGTGA. The V and J ends lost 4 bases and 7 bases, in that order; junction bases with no gene match: 10. In nucleotides, the CDR3 is TGTGCCAGCAGCTCCGGGACAGCGGCGCCGAATTCACCCCTCCACTTT. This encodes CASSSGTAAPNSPLHF.

This clone was observed once. The chain uses TRBV7-9 and TRBJ1-5; D possibly corresponds to TRBD1 (6 bases). Trimming shortened V by 5 bases and J by 5 bases, and 19 bases separated the two germline ends. The CDR3 is 16 amino acids. The germline V gene has CDR1 SEHNR and CDR2 FQNEAQ (reference sequence). The CDR3, as DNA: TGTGCCAGCAGCCAAACCGGGGGGCTGGACGATCAGCCCCAGCATTTT. Translating gives CASSQTGGLDDQPQHF.

This clone was picked up one time. The V and J genes are TRBV27 and TRBJ1-6; 7 nucleotides match TRBD1. CDR1 is MNHEY and CDR2 is SMNVEV in the germline V gene (reference sequence). The ends lost 5 bases at V and 7 bases at J; junction bases unmatched: 8. The CDR3 runs to 15 residues. The CDR3 here is CASSTWDSRNSPLHF. In nucleotides, the CDR3 is TGTGCCAGCAGTACATGGGACAGCCGAAATTCACCCCTCCACTTT.

This sequence joins TRBV7-6 and TRBJ1-1; 7 bases line up with TRBD1. Germline V gene data show CDR1 as SGHVS and CDR2 as FNYEAQ. V lost 1 base to trimming and J lost 4 bases; unmatched junction nucleotides: 3. This CDR3 has 14 residues. For the CDR3, the DNA is TGTGCCAGCAGCTTAGAACAGGGGACCACTGAAGCTTTCTTT. Translating it yields CASSLEQGTTEAFF.

This clone was found once. The rearrangement joins TRBV28 to TRBJ1-2, with 8 bases aligning to TRBD1. The CDR3 consists of 15 residues. J lost 2 bases, V lost 5 bases, and 7 bases had no gene match. Germline V CDR1 and CDR2: MDHEN, SYDVKM. The CDR3 protein is CASSAGQGLNYGYTF. The CDR3 DNA reads as TGTGCCAGCAGTGCCGGACAGGGCCTGAACTATGGCTACACCTTC.

The J gene is TRBJ2-2, the V gene TRBV28; 9 nucleotides align to TRBD1. The V and J ends lost 5 bases and 5 bases, in that order; junction bases with no gene match: 12. The CDR3 length is 17 residues. In germline, CDR1 is MDHEN, CDR2 SYDVKM. CDR3 sequence: CASSAEQGARITGELFF. In nucleotides, the CDR3 is TGTGCCAGCAGTGCTGAACAGGGGGCGAGGATTACCGGGGAGCTGTTTTTT.

The gene calls are TRBV28 and TRBJ1-2; D is unresolved. V lost 7 bases to trimming and J lost 0 bases, with 12 bases between them. Germline CDR1 MDHEN, CDR2 SYDVKM. The CDR3 consists of 14 residues. CDR3 in DNA: TGTGCCAGCAAGGCAGGCGGGTCTAACTATGGCTACACCTTC. Residues: CASKAGGSNYGYTF.

J is TRBJ2-2 and V is TRBV30, with D possibly TRBD2 on 6 matching bases. Germline CDR1 is GTSNPN and CDR2 is SVGIG (reference sequence). Trimming left V 6 bases short and J 7 bases short, with 12 bases between. The length of the CDR3 is 12 residues. CDR3 protein: CACRGSIGELFF. In DNA form, the CDR3 reads TGTGCCTGCCGGGGGAGTATCGGGGAGCTGTTTTTT.

This rearrangement joins TRBV19 to TRBJ1-1; 7 nucleotides match TRBD1. The V segment lost 5 bases and the J segment 0 bases; nucleotides outside the gene matches: 9. CDR3 length: 16 amino acids. Per the germline V gene, CDR1 is LNHDA and CDR2 is SQIVND (reference sequence). CDR3 residues: CASSPRRDSVNTEAFF. CDR3 DNA sequence: TGTGCCAGTAGTCCCCGGAGGGACAGCGTGAACACTGAAGCTTTCTTT.

The V call is TRBV5-1, the J call TRBJ2-1; 7 positions match TRBD2. Germline V gives CDR1 SGHRS, CDR2 YFSETQ. Trimming removed 2 bases from V and 5 bases from J; junction bases left unmatched: 10. This CDR3 region has 16 residues. This CDR3 reads CASSLGQRDGNNEQFF. CDR3 DNA: TGCGCCAGCAGCTTAGGGCAGCGGGACGGGAACAATGAGCAGTTCTTC.

The CDR3 sequence: CATSDPSLAESPVNEQFF. CDR3 nucleotide sequence: TGTGCCACCAGTGACCCCTCTTTAGCGGAGTCCCCAGTCAATGAGCAGTTCTTC. The chain recombines TRBV24-1 with TRBJ2-1; perhaps TRBD2 as D (6 bases). Germline-derived CDR1 and CDR2 are KGHDR and SFDVKD. This CDR3 contains 18 residues. V was cut by 4 bases and J by 6 bases, with 24 bases left in between.

The chain is built from TRBV2 and TRBJ2-3; TRBD1 matches 9 bases. This CDR3 has 15 amino acids. Germline loops: CDR1 SNHLY, CDR2 FYNNEI. V was clipped by 6 bases and J by 3 bases; unmatched bases: 7. CDR3 nucleotides: TGTGCCAGCAGCCCCCGACAGGGGGGGACAGATACGCAGTATTTT. Its translation is CASSPRQGGTDTQYF.

The genes are TRBV27 and TRBJ1-6; a possible D gene is TRBD1 (6 bases). Germline loops: CDR1 MNHEY, CDR2 SMNVEV (reference sequence). This CDR3 comprises 15 residues. V lost 1 base and J lost 9, with 13 bases in between. CDR3 coding DNA: TGTGCCAGCAGTTTATTTTTGGGAGGGGGTTCACCCCTCCACTTT. Its translation: CASSLFLGGGSPLHF.

This rearrangement joins TRBV11-2 to TRBJ1-3, with D perhaps TRBD1 (5 bases). The V gene's germline CDR1 is SGHAT and CDR2 FQNNGV. This CDR3 spans 14 amino acids. V gave up 5 bases and J gave up 3 bases, with 11 bases separating them. DNA of the CDR3: TGTGCCAGCAGCCCGCAGGGTGGTGGAAACACCATATATTTT. The encoded protein is CASSPQGGGNTIYF.